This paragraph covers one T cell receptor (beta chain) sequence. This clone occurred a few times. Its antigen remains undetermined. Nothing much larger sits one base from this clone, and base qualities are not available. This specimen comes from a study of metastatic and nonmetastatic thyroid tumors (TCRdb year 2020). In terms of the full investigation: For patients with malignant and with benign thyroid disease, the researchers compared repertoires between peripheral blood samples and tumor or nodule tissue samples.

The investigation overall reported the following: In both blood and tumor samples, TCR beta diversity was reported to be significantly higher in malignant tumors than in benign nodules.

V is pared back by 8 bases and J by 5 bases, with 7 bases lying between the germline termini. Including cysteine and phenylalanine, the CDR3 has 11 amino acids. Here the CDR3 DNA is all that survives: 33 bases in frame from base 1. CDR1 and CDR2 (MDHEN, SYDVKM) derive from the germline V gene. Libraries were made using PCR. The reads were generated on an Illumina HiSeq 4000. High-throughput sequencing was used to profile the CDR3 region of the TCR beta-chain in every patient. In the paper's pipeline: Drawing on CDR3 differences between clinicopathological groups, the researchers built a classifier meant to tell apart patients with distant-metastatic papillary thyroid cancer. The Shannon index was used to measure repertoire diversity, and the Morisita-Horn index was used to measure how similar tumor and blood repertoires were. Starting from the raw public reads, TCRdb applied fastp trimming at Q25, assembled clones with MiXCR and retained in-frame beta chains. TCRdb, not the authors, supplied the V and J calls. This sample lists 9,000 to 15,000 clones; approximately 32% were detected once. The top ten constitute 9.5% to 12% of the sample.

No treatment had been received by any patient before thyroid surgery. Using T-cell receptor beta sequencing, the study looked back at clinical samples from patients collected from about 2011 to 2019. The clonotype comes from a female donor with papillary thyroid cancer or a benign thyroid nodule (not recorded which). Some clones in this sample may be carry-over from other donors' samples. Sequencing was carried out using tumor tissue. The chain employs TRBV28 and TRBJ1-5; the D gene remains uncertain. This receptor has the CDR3 CASAIHQPQHF. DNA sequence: TGTGCCAGCGCTATACATCAGCCCCAGCATTTT.